This entry lists 20 T cell receptor beta chains sequenced from one sample in a study of T-cell memory formation after mild COVID-19. Using its own MiXCR run on the 5' RACE reads, TCRdb lists one record per CDR3 protein. This sample yields roughly 220,000 distinct CDR3 sequences, of which 9% to 10% are seen a single time; around 3.4% belongs to the top ten. The sequenced sample consisted of PBMCs or a T cell subset sorted from them (not recorded which). These TCRs come from a man younger than 35 who had mild COVID-19 (a few samples of this study predate the infection). Cell type and time point are not known.

This chain links TRBV25-1 with TRBJ2-3, with a weak D call TRBD1 (6 bases). V gave up 1 base and J gave up 4 bases, with 12 bases separating them. CDR1 MGHDK and CDR2 SYGVNS come from the germline V gene. The CDR3 sequence is 15 residues long. The CDR3 sequence: CASSEWGRQSDTQYF. The CDR3 DNA reads as TGTGCCAGCAGTGAATGGGGGCGACAGTCAGATACGCAGTATTTT.

This clonotype was recorded a few times. The rearrangement links TRBV21-1 to TRBJ2-7; the listed D gene, TRBD1, was not tested against the DNA. TRBV21-1 is tagged as a pseudogene. This CDR3 spans 11 amino acids. This CDR3 reads CASSPGSEQYV. The CDR3 DNA reads TGTGCCAGCAGCCCGGGGTCCGAGCAGTACGTC.

The chain is built from TRBV5-1 and TRBJ1-2, with no clear D. Deletions cut 0 bases from V and 1 base from J, with 7 bases between. Per germline, CDR1 SGHRS and CDR2 YFSETQ. The CDR3 is 14 residues long. This CDR3 is CASSLGDNNYGYTF. The CDR3 DNA reads TGCGCCAGCAGCTTGGGAGACAATAACTATGGCTACACCTTC.

The chain uses TRBV7-3 and TRBJ1-6, with D unclear. V was clipped by 5 bases and J by 10 bases, with 15 bases between them. There are 14 residues in the CDR3. Germline V gene data show CDR1 as SGHTA and CDR2 as FQGTGA. The CDR3 protein is CASSQVGGESPLHF. CDR3 sequence (DNA): TGTGCCAGCAGCCAGGTCGGTGGGGAATCACCCCTCCACTTT.

The V call is TRBV11-2, the J call TRBJ1-2; tentatively, D is TRBD1 (5 bases). This CDR3 has 13 residues. Trimming removed 5 bases at V and 12 bases at J, with 19 bases between. Germline CDR1 reads SGHAT; CDR2 reads FQNNGV. CDR3 in DNA: TGTGCCAGCAGCCTGGCCGGGACCGAGGTACACACCTTC. Translating it yields CASSLAGTEVHTF.

This clonotype appeared a few times. The chain carries TRBV6-2 or TRBV6-3 and TRBJ1-5; D not certain. Germline CDR1 and CDR2: MNHEY and SVGEGT. CDR3 size: 14 residues. The V and J ends lost 8 bases and 2 bases respectively, with 13 bases between them. In DNA, the CDR3 is TGTGCCAGCTCTAAAGGCCCAGGCAATCAGCCCCAGCATTTT. This codes for CASSKGPGNQPQHF.

The V call is TRBV20-1, the J call TRBJ2-2; D ambiguous. V was trimmed by 3 bases and J by 3 bases, leaving 14 bases between them. The germline V gene encodes CDR1 DFQATT and CDR2 SNEGSKA (reference sequence). The CDR3 is 15 residues long. CDR3: CSASSPSRDTGELFF. CDR3 nucleotides: TGCAGTGCTAGTTCCCCCTCTAGGGACACCGGGGAGCTGTTTTTT.

This clonotype was recorded a few times. V is TRBV3-1 and J is TRBJ1-6, with D perhaps matching TRBD1 (5 bases). CDR1 is LGHDT, CDR2 YNNKEL, per germline (reference sequence). Trimming removed 6 bases from V and 7 bases from J, with 10 bases in between. The CDR3 runs to 13 residues. As DNA, the CDR3 is TGTGCCAGCAGAATTCGGGGGAATTCACCCCTCCACTTT. Its translation: CASRIRGNSPLHF.

The chain recombines TRBV18 with TRBJ2-5; D is uncertain. Deletions cut 1 base from V and 1 base from J, with 7 bases between. Germline-derived CDR1 and CDR2 are KGHSH and LQKENI. The length of the CDR3 is 14 residues. CDR3 region: CASSPQGTQETQYF. The CDR3 region has the DNA TGTGCCAGCTCACCACAGGGTACCCAAGAGACCCAGTACTTC.

This clonotype has more than one count but fewer than ten. This sequence joins TRBV5-1 and TRBJ1-2, with TRBD1 matching over 10 bases. The V segment lost 3 bases and the J segment 7 bases; nucleotides outside the gene matches: 3. CDR1 is SGHRS and CDR2 is YFSETQ in the germline V gene. The CDR3 is 13 amino acids. The CDR3 nucleotides are TGCGCCAGCAGCTATGGGACAGGGGCTGGCTACACCTTC. Protein product: CASSYGTGAGYTF.

The genes are TRBV12-3 or TRBV12-4 and TRBJ2-1; tentative D call: TRBD1 (6 bases). Trimming removed 8 bases at V and 7 bases at J, with 9 bases between. CDR3 length equals 11 residues. CDR3 nucleotide sequence: TGTGCCAGCGATAGGGGGAATGAGCAGTTCTTC. The encoded protein is CASDRGNEQFF.

This clonotype has at least ten counts. This chain uses TRBV18 with TRBJ2-5, with 7 bases aligning to TRBD1. Looked up from germline, CDR1 is KGHSH and CDR2 is LQKENI. V was pared by 5 bases and J by 3 bases, with 6 bases of the junction left unmatched. CDR3 length: 14 residues. The CDR3, as DNA: TGTGCCAGCTCATCCAGGGGGAACAAAGAGACCCAGTACTTC. It yields the protein CASSSRGNKETQYF.

This clonotype was seen more than once but under ten times. The gene calls are TRBV7-3 and TRBJ2-1; TRBD2 matches at 8 bases. CDR3 length: 14 residues. With 3 bases clipped from V and 8 bases from J, the junction kept 6 bases outside the gene matches. CDR1 and CDR2 from the germline V gene are SGHTA and FQGTGA. DNA for the CDR3: TGTGCCAGCAGCTTGTACGGGGGGGAGGATGAGCAGTTCTTC. This encodes CASSLYGGEDEQFF.

This sequence joins TRBV5-4 and TRBJ2-5; 10 positions match TRBD2. The CDR3 length is 15 residues. The J segment lost 0 bases and the V segment lost 1 base, leaving 0 bases of the junction unmatched. Germline loops: CDR1 SGHNT, CDR2 YYREEE (reference sequence). This CDR3 reads CASSLSGGDQETQYF. The CDR3 DNA sequence: TGTGCCAGCAGCTTGAGCGGGGGGGACCAAGAGACCCAGTACTTC.

This clonotype turned up a few times. The V call is TRBV6-5, the J call TRBJ1-2, with D hard to call. The CDR3 has 13 amino acids. The germline V and J ends were trimmed by 6 bases and 4 bases, with 12 bases remaining between them. Germline values: CDR1 MNHEY, CDR2 SVGAGI. This chain's CDR3 is CASRGQYLYGYTF. The CDR3 coding sequence is TGTGCCAGCAGGGGCCAGTACCTCTATGGCTACACCTTC.

The rearrangement uses TRBV7-2 and TRBJ2-5; D is unclear. Per germline, CDR1 SGHTA and CDR2 FQGNSA. V was pared by 0 bases and J by 0 bases, with 8 bases between. The CDR3 length is 15 residues. CDR3 DNA: TGTGCCAGCAGCTTAGCGAACGGGTACCAAGAGACCCAGTACTTC. As protein: CASSLANGYQETQYF.

This sequence joins TRBV25-1 and TRBJ1-1; D uncertain. Between the trimmed V and J ends, which lost 5 bases and 1 base, there was a span of 8 bases. This CDR3 contains 13 residues. CDR1 and CDR2 (germline): MGHDK, SYGVNS. The CDR3 bases are TGTGCCAGCAGTCCTTTTGGGAACACTGAAGCTTTCTTT. Protein: CASSPFGNTEAFF.

This clonotype has more than one count but fewer than ten. J is TRBJ2-1 and V is TRBV6-2 or TRBV6-3; tentative D call: TRBD2 (6 bases). Germline V gives CDR1 MNHEY, CDR2 SVGEGT. V lost 6 bases and J 7 bases, leaving 19 bases between the germline ends. This CDR3 region has 15 residues. As DNA, the CDR3 is TGTGCCAGCAGGTCCCTTGGGACCGGGAGTAATGAGCAGTTCTTC. Translating gives CASRSLGTGSNEQFF.

This clonotype came up many times. This sequence joins TRBV12-3 or TRBV12-4 and TRBJ2-2, with D perhaps matching TRBD2 (5 bases). The length of the CDR3 is 16 residues. Between the trimmed V and J ends, which lost 3 bases and 3 bases, there was a span of 14 bases. In DNA, the CDR3 is TGTGCCAGCAGTTTGTTGAGGGCATCGGACACCGGGGAGCTGTTTTTT. This sequence encodes CASSLLRASDTGELFF.

A few counts support this clonotype. The rearrangement uses TRBV6-2 or TRBV6-3 and TRBJ2-1, with 12 bases lining up with TRBD2. V shed 0 bases, J shed 10 bases, and the junction held 13 bases outside the gene matches. The CDR3 is 18 residues long. CDR1 and CDR2 from the germline V gene are MNHEY and SVGEGT. This CDR3 is CASSYSLRLAGDIGEQFF. CDR3 coding DNA: TGTGCCAGCAGTTACTCCCTTCGACTAGCGGGGGACATAGGGGAGCAGTTCTTC.